These 9 T cell receptor beta chains originate from one sample sequenced in a study of yellow fever vaccine responses in identical twins. Via MiXCR, TCRdb re-called the RT-PCR reads, giving one row per CDR3 protein. The table includes 20,000 to 25,000 distinct CDR3 sequences, more than 60% detected once. The sample was T cells from blood (PBMCs), unsorted or a sorted subset (not recorded which), taken before or after yellow fever vaccination (not recorded which). All receptors come from a woman between 18 and 29 years old who received the yellow fever vaccine.

The chain's CDR3 is CSALGLSSYNEQFF. CDR3 DNA sequence: TGCAGCGCGCTAGGGCTAAGCTCCTACAATGAGCAGTTCTTC. The J gene is TRBJ2-1, the V gene TRBV29-1; D call uncertain. Trimming shortened V by 7 bases and J by 0 bases, and 13 bases separated the two germline ends. Germline values: CDR1 SQVTM, CDR2 ANQGSEA. This CDR3 comprises 14 residues.

This clonotype was counted between two and nine times. V usage is TRBV10-3 and J usage is TRBJ1-1; D call uncertain. Trimming took 8 bases from V and 4 from J, leaving 8 bases between them. This CDR3 has 11 amino acids. Germline loops: CDR1 ENHRY, CDR2 SYGVKD. CDR3 bases: TGTGCCATCCTGGGGATCACTGAAGCTTTCTTT. It translates to CAILGITEAFF.

The genes are TRBV4-2 and TRBJ2-1, with a weak D call TRBD2 (6 bases). This CDR3 has 13 amino acids. Trimming stripped 6 bases from V and 5 bases from J, with 11 bases between. In germline, CDR1 is LGHNA, CDR2 YNFKEQ. The CDR3 is CASRVGGDNEQFF. The CDR3 nucleotides read TGTGCCAGCAGGGTAGGCGGGGACAATGAGCAGTTCTTC.

This clonotype occurred a few times. V gene TRBV2 combines with J gene TRBJ2-5; D is perhaps TRBD2 (5 bases). Between the trimmed V and J ends, which lost 8 bases and 2 bases, there was a span of 9 bases. The CDR3 has 12 amino acids. In germline, CDR1 is SNHLY, CDR2 FYNNEI. The CDR3 nucleotides read TGTGCCAGCGGGAGACTTCAAGAGACCCAGTACTTC. Amino acid sequence: CASGRLQETQYF. The full variable domain, with the rest looked up from reference TRBV2 and TRBJ2-5, is EPEVTQTPSHQVTQMGQEVILRCVPISNHLYFYWYRQILGQKVEFLVSFYNNEISEKSEIFDDQFSVERPDGSNFTLKIRSTKLEDSAMYFCASGRLQETQYFGPGTRLLVL.

CDR3 nucleotide sequence: TGTGCCAGCAGCGTAGGTTCATTCTATGGCTACACCTTC. Translating it yields CASSVGSFYGYTF. V is TRBV9 and J is TRBJ1-2; no clear D. The CDR3 extends over 13 amino acids. CDR1 is SGDLS and CDR2 is YYNGEE in the germline V gene. Trimming left V 0 bases short and J 4 bases short, with 7 bases between.

CDR3 protein: CASSLGTMTSYNEQFF. The DNA of the CDR3 is TGTGCCAGCAGCCTGGGGACTATGACTTCCTACAATGAGCAGTTCTTC. The rearrangement uses TRBV13 and TRBJ2-1, with 7 bases matching TRBD2. This CDR3 is 16 amino acids long. Germline V CDR1 and CDR2: PRHDT, FYEKMQ (reference sequence). The junction had 8 bases not matched to a gene; V was cut back by 5 bases and J by 1 base.

The chain carries TRBV24-1 and TRBJ2-7; tentatively, D is TRBD1 (6 bases). Germline CDR1 reads KGHDR; CDR2 reads SFDVKD. The length of the CDR3 is 15 residues. V was shortened by 5 bases and J by 8 bases, with 21 bases between the two germline ends. Here the CDR3 DNA reads TGTGCCACCAGTGCCAATAAACCGGGACATAGAAAGCAGTACTTC. Its protein product is CATSANKPGHRKQYF.

This clonotype was counted a single time. The chain combines TRBV13 with TRBJ2-1; tentatively, D is TRBD1 or TRBD2 (6 bases each). The CDR3 extends over 14 amino acids. From germline, CDR1 is PRHDT and CDR2 FYEKMQ (reference sequence). V lost 8 bases and J lost 0, with 11 bases in between. This chain's CDR3 is CASPGGGSYNEQFF. The CDR3 nucleotides are TGTGCCAGCCCCGGGGGCGGCTCCTACAATGAGCAGTTCTTC. Together with reference TRBV13 and TRBJ2-1, the CDR3 gives the full variable domain: AAGVIQSPRHLIKEKRETATLKCYPIPRHDTVYWYQQGPGQDPQFLISFYEKMQSDKGSIPDRFSAQQFSDYHSELNMSSLELGDSALYFCASPGGGSYNEQFFGPGTRLTVL.

This chain links TRBV29-1 with TRBJ2-3, with unresolved D. V lost 3 bases and J 7 bases, leaving 8 bases between the germline ends. Germline CDR1 is SQVTM and CDR2 is ANQGSEA. The CDR3 sequence is 11 residues long. CDR3 residues: CSVEVVNTQYF. For the CDR3, the DNA is TGCAGCGTTGAGGTGGTTAATACGCAGTATTTT.